Reported below is one TCR beta chain. This sample was taken from a study of blood T cells in healthy people across ages. It was with a sample-barcoded 5' primer and a J-beta primer mix that a second PCR of about 6 to 12 cycles was run. TCRdb fed the 5' RACE reads into MiXCR, producing one record per CDR3 protein. Of about a million distinct CDR3 sequences listed, approximately 38% are singletons. CDR3 length equals 14 residues. V lost 0 bases and J lost 7, with 12 bases in between. CDR1 is MNHNY, CDR2 SVGAGI, per germline (reference sequence). This receptor was identified in a man younger than 35 in good health. The chain uses TRBV6-6 and TRBJ1-1; D may be TRBD1 (5 bases). Sequenced: blood. The CDR3 coding sequence is TGTGCCAGCAGTTACTCAGGGCAGGGAGGTGAAGCTTTCTTT. Protein: CASSYSGQGGEAFF.